This T cell receptor beta chain stems from a study of CD8+ T cells in alopecia areata (dated by TCRdb to 2016 to 2019). Concerning the study at large: To study T cell clonal expansion in alopecia areata, the researchers applied high-throughput TCRbeta sequencing to both the C3H/HeJ mouse model and human patients. On the human side, TCRbeta sequencing was run on scalp tissue and on sorted CD4+ and CD8+ peripheral blood T cells from healthy controls and from alopecia areata patients with either patchy or totalis/universalis disease. Clonality in the scalp was compared among normal scalp (n=4), patchy alopecia areata scalp (n=8), and alopecia totalis/universalis scalp (n=8). RNA was extracted with the PAXgene miRNA kit for fixed scalp, the miRNeasy kit for PBMCs, and the RNeasy kit for mouse skin. TCRbeta CDR3 regions were amplified by immunoSEQ multiplex PCR using 35 Vbeta forward and 13 Jbeta reverse primers. Overall study results and their limits: Shared TCR sequences between patients were less evident than in mice, which may be partly attributable to HLA diversity in the patient population. Scalp TCR repertoire analysis is complicated because resident alphabeta T cells in normal human skin are also sequenced, whereas mouse skin is dominated by gammadelta T cells. Compared with normal scalp, lesional scalp had higher clonality and more expanded CD8+ clones, particularly in alopecia totalis/universalis, a pattern that suggests antigenic drive.

This clone turned up a few times. Its antigen target is currently unknown. Base qualities are not at hand, and no much larger clone is one base apart. The library was made by the immunoSEQ multiplex PCR assay. RNA was extracted from all samples and reverse transcribed into cDNA, which served as template for TCR sequencing. First-strand cDNA was synthesized with SuperScript III using a 2:1 mix of oligo-dT and random hexamers. Amplification bias was assessed with a synthetic immune receptor repertoire, and residual bias was removed computationally. The authors' pipeline ran thus. Raw reads were preprocessed for error removal, and CDR3 was defined according to IMGT conventions as running from the conserved cysteine to phenylalanine. Clonality was calculated as 1 minus Shannon entropy normalized by log2 of the number of productive unique TCRs. Scalp TCRbeta sequences were cross-referenced with sorted blood CD4 and CD8 repertoires so that the CD4 or CD8 identity of scalp clones could be inferred. The immuneACCESS repertoire file appears here via TCRdb, limited to in-frame rearrangements. These files lack a portion of the clones; in checked studies, under half of the deficit traces to unresolved V genes, and the cause of the others is not known. That table supplies the V and J calls and clone size; D and trimming were determined from the DNA. This sample comprises 110,000 or so clones, less than 80% of them detected only once. The ten biggest clones cover around 3% of the sample.

The germline V gene gives CDR1 as SQVTM and CDR2 as ANQGSEA. The trim is 4 bases for V and 4 bases for J, with a gap of 14 bases between the germline ends. The CDR3 sequence holds 13 residues, the cysteine and phenylalanine included. Only CDR3 DNA remains: 39 bases, in frame from the first base. PBMCs were isolated by density centrifugation and stained for CD3, CD4 and CD8, and CD4+ and CD8+ T cells were sorted on a FACSAria. Scalp biopsies and blood samples were obtained from unaffected controls. Recombination connected TRBV29-1 to TRBJ2-7; TRBD1 is a possible D gene, resting on 6 matching bases. Specimen: CD4+ T cells sorted from blood. The TCR was taken from a human donor in good health. This receptor carries the CDR3 CSVGGQGRYEQYF. The DNA sequence is TGCAGCGTTGGGGGGCAGGGGAGATACGAGCAGTACTTC.